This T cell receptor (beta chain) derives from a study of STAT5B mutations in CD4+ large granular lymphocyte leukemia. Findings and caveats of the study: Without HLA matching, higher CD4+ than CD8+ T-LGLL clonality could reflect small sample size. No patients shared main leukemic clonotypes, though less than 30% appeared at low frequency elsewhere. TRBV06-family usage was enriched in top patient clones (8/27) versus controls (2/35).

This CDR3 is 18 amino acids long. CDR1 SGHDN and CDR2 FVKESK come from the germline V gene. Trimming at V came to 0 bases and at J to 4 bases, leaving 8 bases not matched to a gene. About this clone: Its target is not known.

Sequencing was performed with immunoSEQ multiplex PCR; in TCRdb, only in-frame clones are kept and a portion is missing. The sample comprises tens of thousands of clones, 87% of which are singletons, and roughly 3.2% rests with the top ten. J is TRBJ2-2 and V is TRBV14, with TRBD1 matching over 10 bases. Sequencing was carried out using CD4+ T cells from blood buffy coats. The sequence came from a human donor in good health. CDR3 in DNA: TGTGCCAGCAGCCAAGACCTCCGGGACAGGGGTCGCACCGGGGAGCTGTTTTTT. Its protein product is CASSQDLRDRGRTGELFF.